This T cell receptor (beta chain) was profiled in a study of control samples from healthy donors and cancer patients (dated by TCRdb to between 2020 and 2021). Library creation used the immunoSEQ multiplex PCR assay. TCRdb's version of the immuneACCESS table is confined to in-frame rearrangements and falls short of the full clone set. An unresolved V gene accounts for under half of the shortfall where checked; the remainder is of unknown origin. This sample gives roughly 69,000 clones in total; 83% of them show up just once. The ten top clones hold 15% to 19% of the sample. Cut back by 0 bases and 7 bases, the V and J ends lie 15 bases apart. The CDR3 spans 15 residues, from the cysteine through the phenylalanine. The only DNA kept is the CDR3, 45 bases in frame from the first base. The germline V gene encodes CDR1 MNHNY and CDR2 SVGAGI (reference sequence). In its sample, this clone was seen once. The antigen it recognizes is unknown. There are no base qualities to consult, and no much larger clone falls within one base.

Sequenced: blood. In this chain, TRBV6-6 is recombined with TRBJ1-1, with no confidently assigned D gene. The receptor comes from a man aged 55 to 69 in good health. The encoded CDR3 is CASSYSRAASVEAFF. The DNA sequence is given as TGTGCCAGCAGTTACTCGAGGGCTGCATCGGTTGAAGCTTTCTTT.